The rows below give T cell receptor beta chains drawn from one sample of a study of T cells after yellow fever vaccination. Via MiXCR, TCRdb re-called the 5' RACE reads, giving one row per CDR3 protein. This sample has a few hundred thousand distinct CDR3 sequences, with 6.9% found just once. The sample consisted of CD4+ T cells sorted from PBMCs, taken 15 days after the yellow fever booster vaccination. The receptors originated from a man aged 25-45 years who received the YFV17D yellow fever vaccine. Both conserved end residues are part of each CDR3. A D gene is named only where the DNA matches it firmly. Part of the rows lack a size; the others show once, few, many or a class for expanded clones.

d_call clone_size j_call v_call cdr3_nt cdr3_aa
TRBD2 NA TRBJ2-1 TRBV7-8 TGTGCCAGCAGCGACAGGACTAGCGTTGGGCAGTTCTTC CASSDRTSVGQFF
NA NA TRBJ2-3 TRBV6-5 TGTGCCAGCAGTTACTCGAGTGGAGGGGTTAGGGATACGCAGTATTTT CASSYSSGGVRDTQYF
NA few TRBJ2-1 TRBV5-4 TGTGCCAGCAGCCCGGAGTACTACAATGAGCAGTTCTTC CASSPEYYNEQFF
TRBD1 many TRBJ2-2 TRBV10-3 TGTGCCATCAGGGGGGGGACAGGGGAGCAGCGGGAGCTGTTTTTT CAIRGGTGEQRELFF
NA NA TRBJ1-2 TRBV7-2 TGTGCCAGCACAGGAGACTATGGCTACACCTTC CASTGDYGYTF
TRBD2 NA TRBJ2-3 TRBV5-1 TGCGCCAGCACGGCGGGAGTGGTGACAGATACGCAGTATTTT CASTAGVVTDTQYF
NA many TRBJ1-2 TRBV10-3 TGTGCCATCAGTACTAAGGGGTTATATGGTGGCTACACCTTC CAISTKGLYGGYTF
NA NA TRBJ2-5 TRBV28 TGTGCCAGCAGCGAAAAAAGGGAGACCCAGTACTTC CASSEKRETQYF
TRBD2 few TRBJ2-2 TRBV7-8 TGTGCCAGCAGCCCCTTTAGCGGGAGAAACACCGGGGAGCTGTTTTTT CASSPFSGRNTGELFF
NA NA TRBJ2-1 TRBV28 TGTGCCATCTCCCTTCCCGGGGGTTCCTACAATGAGCAGTTCTTC CAISLPGGSYNEQFF
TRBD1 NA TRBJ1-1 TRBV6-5 TGTGCCAGCAGACGACAGGGAAGAGAAGCTTTCTTT CASRRQGREAFF
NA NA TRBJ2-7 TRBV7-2 TGTGCCAGCAGCTTAAGTGTGGCGGTCCCATACGAGCAGTACTTC CASSLSVAVPYEQYF
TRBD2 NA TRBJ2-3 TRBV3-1 TGTGCCAGCAGCATACGAGGGAGGGTGGGCACAGATACGCAGTATTTT CASSIRGRVGTDTQYF
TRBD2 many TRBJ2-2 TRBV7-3 TGTGCCAGCAGCTTCGCTAGCGGGAAGGTCGGGGAGCTGTTTTTT CASSFASGKVGELFF
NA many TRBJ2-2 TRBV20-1 TGCAGTGCCAGTGCGGGCACCGGGGAGCTGTTTTTT CSASAGTGELFF
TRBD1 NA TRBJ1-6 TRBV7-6 TGTGCCAGCAGATCCGGACAGGGGGTGGGAAATTCACCCCTCCACTTT CASRSGQGVGNSPLHF
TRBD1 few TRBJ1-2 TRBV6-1 TGTGCCAGCAGACCTCTCGGGACAGGGGAACATGGCTACACCTTC CASRPLGTGEHGYTF
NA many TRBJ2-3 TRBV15 TGTGCCACCAGCAGGGATGCGGGAAGCACAGATACGCAGTATTTT CATSRDAGSTDTQYF
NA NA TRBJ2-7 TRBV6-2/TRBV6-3 TGTGCCAGCAGTTCGTCAGGGAAGAGCTCCTACGAGCAGTACTTC CASSSSGKSSYEQYF
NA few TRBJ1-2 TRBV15 TGTGCCACCAGCGTAGATAACTATGGCTACACCTTC CATSVDNYGYTF
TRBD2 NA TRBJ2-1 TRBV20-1 TGCAGTGCCCAGTCTGAGGGACTAGCGTACAATGAGCAGTTCTTC CSAQSEGLAYNEQFF
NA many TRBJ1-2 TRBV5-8 TGTGCCAGCAGCCCTCGAGGCTACACCTTC CASSPRGYTF
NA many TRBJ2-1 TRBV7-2 TGTGCCCTTGAGGGGGAGATAAGATACAATGAGCAGTTCTTC CALEGEIRYNEQFF
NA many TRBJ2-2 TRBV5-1 TGCGCCAGCAGCCGGGAAGGGTGGACCGGGGAGCTGTTTTTT CASSREGWTGELFF
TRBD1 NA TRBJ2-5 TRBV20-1 TGCAGTGCTAGAGGAGACAGGGGAAAAGAGACCCAGTACTTC CSARGDRGKETQYF
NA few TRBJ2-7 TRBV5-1 TGCGCCAGCAGCTTAACGAACAGGGCGTCTGGCGAGCAGTACTTC CASSLTNRASGEQYF
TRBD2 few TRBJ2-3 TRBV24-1 TGTGCCACCAGTGACCCGGGAGGGCCCGGAGATACGCAGTATTTT CATSDPGGPGDTQYF
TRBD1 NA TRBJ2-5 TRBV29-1 TGCAGCGTACGGGACAGTAGCCAAGAGACCCAGTACTTC CSVRDSSQETQYF
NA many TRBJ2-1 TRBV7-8 TGTGCCAGCATTCGAGGTGCTGGCGGGGCATCCTACAATGAGCAGTTCTTC CASIRGAGGASYNEQFF
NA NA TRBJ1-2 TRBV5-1 TGCGCCAGCAGCCCTAGGGAGTACTATGGCTACACCTTC CASSPREYYGYTF
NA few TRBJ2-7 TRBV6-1 TGTGCCACTACGTCAGCCGGCTCCTACGAGCAGTACTTC CATTSAGSYEQYF
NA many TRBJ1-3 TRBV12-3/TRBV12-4 TGTGCCAGCAGTTCTGGGACACGCTCTGGAAACACCATATATTTT CASSSGTRSGNTIYF
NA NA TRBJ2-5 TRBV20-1 TGCAGTGCGAGGACAGCACAAGAAAAAGAGACCCAGTACTTC CSARTAQEKETQYF
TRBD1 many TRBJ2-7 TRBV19 TGTGCCAGTAGTATAAGGAGGACAGGGGGATCCTACGAGCAGTACTTC CASSIRRTGGSYEQYF
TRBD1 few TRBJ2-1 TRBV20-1 TGCAGTGCTAGAGAGGACAGGCCCAATGAGCAGTTCTTC CSAREDRPNEQFF
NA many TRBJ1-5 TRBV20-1 TGCAGTGCTCTGCCGGGACCTGATCAGCCCCAGCATTTT CSALPGPDQPQHF